This paragraph covers one T cell receptor beta chain sequence. The sample is drawn from a study of technical replicates of blood from several donors. Some clones are missing from TCRdb's copy, which holds only in-frame ones; the method was immunoSEQ multiplex PCR. The sample lists more than 65,000 clones, around 96% occurring once. This CDR3 is 14 amino acids long. Looked up from germline, CDR1 is MNHNS and CDR2 is SASEGT. J gave up 5 bases and V 7 bases, and 8 bases lay outside the gene matches. The receptor's source is a human donor in good health. Sample: T cells isolated from PBMCs. The V gene is TRBV6-1, the J gene TRBJ2-3, with 8 bases aligning to TRBD2. The CDR3 here is CASIYSGKLDTQYF. CDR3 nucleotide sequence: TGTGCCAGCATCTATAGCGGGAAATTAGATACGCAGTATTTT.